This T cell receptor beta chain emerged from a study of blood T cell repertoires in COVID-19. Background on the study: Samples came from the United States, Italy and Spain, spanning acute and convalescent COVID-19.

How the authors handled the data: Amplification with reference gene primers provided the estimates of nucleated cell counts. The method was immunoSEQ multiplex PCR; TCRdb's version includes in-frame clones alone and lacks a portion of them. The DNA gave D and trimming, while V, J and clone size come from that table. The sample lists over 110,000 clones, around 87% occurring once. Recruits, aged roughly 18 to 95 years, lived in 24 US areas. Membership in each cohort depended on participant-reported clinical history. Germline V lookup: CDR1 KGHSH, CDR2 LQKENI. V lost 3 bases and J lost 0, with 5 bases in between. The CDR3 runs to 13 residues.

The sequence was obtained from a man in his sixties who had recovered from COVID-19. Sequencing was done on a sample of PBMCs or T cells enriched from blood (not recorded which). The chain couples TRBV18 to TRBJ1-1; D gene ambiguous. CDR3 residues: CASSPRMNTEAFF. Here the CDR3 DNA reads TGTGCCAGCTCACCGCGGATGAACACTGAAGCTTTCTTT.